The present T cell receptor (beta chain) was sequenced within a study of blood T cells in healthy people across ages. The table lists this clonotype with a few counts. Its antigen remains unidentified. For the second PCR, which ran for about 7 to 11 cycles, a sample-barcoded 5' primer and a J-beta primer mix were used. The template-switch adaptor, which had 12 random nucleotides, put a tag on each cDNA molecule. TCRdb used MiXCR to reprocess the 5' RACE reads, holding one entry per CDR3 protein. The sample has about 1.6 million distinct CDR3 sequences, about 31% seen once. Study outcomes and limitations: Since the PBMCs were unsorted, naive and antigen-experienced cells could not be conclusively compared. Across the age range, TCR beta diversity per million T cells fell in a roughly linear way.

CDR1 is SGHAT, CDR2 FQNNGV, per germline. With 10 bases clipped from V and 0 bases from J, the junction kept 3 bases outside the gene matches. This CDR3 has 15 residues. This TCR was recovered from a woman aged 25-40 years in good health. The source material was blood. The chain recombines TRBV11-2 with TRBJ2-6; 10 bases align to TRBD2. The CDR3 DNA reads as TGTGCCACGAGCGGGGGGGCCTCTGGGGCCAACGTCCTGACTTTC. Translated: CATSGGASGANVLTF.